This T cell receptor beta chain was observed in a study of T cell changes during pregnancy in multiple sclerosis (dated by TCRdb to between 2018 and 2021). About the investigation overall: In women with multiple sclerosis, the researchers looked at how the T cell repertoire shifted as pregnancy progressed.

The library came from the immunoSEQ multiplex PCR assay. Drawn from immuneACCESS, this table holds only the in-frame rearrangements with V and J called that TCRdb kept. Clones are partly lost; checked studies trace under half to an unresolved V gene and leave the rest unexplained. The sample yields 70,000 to 90,000 clones; about 94% were counted once. The ten largest clones capture around 0.7% of the sample. Germline trimming amounts to 3 bases on V and 6 bases on J, with 4 as the count of junction bases outside the gene matches. CDR1 and CDR2 were assigned from the germline V gene (reference sequence) as GTSNPN and SVGIG. Inclusive of the bounding cysteine and phenylalanine, the CDR3 is 14 residues long. Only the CDR3 DNA is retained, 42 bases long and in frame from the first base. On this clone itself: What antigen it recognizes has not been identified. Base qualities are not provided; no much larger clone lies one nucleotide away.

Sequenced here: peripheral blood, sampled in the second trimester of pregnancy. This sequence was found in a female donor in good health, enrolled as a control in a pregnancy study. This chain joins TRBV30 to TRBJ1-3, and TRBD1 matches 11 of the central bases. The CDR3 loop reads CAWRGTGGKNTIYF. The DNA reads TGTGCCTGGAGGGGGACAGGGGGTAAAAACACCATATATTTT.